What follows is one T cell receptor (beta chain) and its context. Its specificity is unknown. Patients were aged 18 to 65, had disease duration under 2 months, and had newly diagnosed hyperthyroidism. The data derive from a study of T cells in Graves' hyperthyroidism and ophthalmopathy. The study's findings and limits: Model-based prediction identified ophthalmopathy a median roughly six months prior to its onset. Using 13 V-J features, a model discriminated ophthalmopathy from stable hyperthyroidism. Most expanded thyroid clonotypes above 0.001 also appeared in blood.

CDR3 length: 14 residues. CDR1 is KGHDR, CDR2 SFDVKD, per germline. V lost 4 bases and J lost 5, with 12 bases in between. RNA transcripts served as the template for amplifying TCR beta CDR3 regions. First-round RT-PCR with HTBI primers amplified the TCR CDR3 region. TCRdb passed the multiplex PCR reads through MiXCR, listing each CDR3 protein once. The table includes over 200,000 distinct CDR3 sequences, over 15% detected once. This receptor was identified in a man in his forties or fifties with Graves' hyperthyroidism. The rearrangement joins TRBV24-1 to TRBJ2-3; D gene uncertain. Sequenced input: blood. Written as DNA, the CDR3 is TGTGCCACCAGTGACAACCGAGCCCAAGATACGCAGTATTTT. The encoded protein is CATSDNRAQDTQYF.